Shown below are 8 T cell receptor beta chains from a single sample sequenced in a study of CD8+ T cells in alopecia areata. cDNA reverse transcribed from extracted RNA served as the sequencing template. Method: immunoSEQ multiplex PCR; TCRdb's copy keeps in-frame clones and lacks some. The table shows 90,000 to 120,000 clones, with roughly 64% occurring only once. Sample: CD8+ T cells sorted from blood. All receptors derive from a human donor in good health.

This clone was detected only a few times. The V gene is TRBV5-4, the J gene TRBJ1-1, with D maybe TRBD1 (6 bases). The CDR3 spans 15 residues. Trimming took off 4 bases at V and 3 bases at J, with 16 bases between the two ends. CDR1 and CDR2 from the germline V gene are SGHNT and YYREEE (reference sequence). In DNA, the CDR3 is TGTGCCAGCAGCCAAGCGGGACAAGAGGACACTGAAGCTTTCTTT. It specifies CASSQAGQEDTEAFF.

The J gene is TRBJ2-1, the V gene TRBV13; TRBD2 aligns across 10 bases. After removal of 0 bases from V and 6 bases from J, the junction contained 2 bases not matched to a gene. The CDR3 covers 15 residues. Germline V CDR1 and CDR2: PRHDT, FYEKMQ (reference sequence). The CDR3 region is CASSLGAGGRNEQFF. The DNA for the CDR3 is TGTGCCAGCAGCTTAGGAGCGGGGGGGCGCAATGAGCAGTTCTTC. The full variable domain, its missing parts supplied by reference TRBV13 and TRBJ2-1, is AAGVIQSPRHLIKEKRETATLKCYPIPRHDTVYWYQQGPGQDPQFLISFYEKMQSDKGSIPDRFSAQQFSDYHSELNMSSLELGDSALYFCASSLGAGGRNEQFFGPGTRLTVL.

This clone was seen many times. The chain combines TRBV6-5 with TRBJ1-4; D might be TRBD1 (6 bases). The CDR3 contains 14 residues. The V gene's germline CDR1 is MNHEY and CDR2 SVGAGI. Trimming cost V 5 bases and J 5 bases, with 12 bases left between them. CDR3: CASSATGLNEKLFF. The CDR3 DNA reads TGTGCCAGCAGTGCGACAGGTCTGAATGAAAAACTGTTTTTT.

In its sample, this clone was seen many times. This rearrangement joins TRBV27 to TRBJ2-3; TRBD2 is a possible D gene (5 bases). This CDR3 contains 14 residues. Germline V lookup: CDR1 MNHEY, CDR2 SMNVEV (reference sequence). V dropped 3 bases and J dropped 4 bases, with 11 bases sitting between them. In DNA, the CDR3 is TGTGCCAGCAGTTTGCATCCGAGGGCAGATACGCAGTATTTT. Translation: CASSLHPRADTQYF.

J is TRBJ2-5 and V is TRBV13; the D gene is possibly TRBD1 (5 bases). Trimming pared 4 bases from V and 1 base from J, leaving 10 bases between. Germline lookup yields CDR1 PRHDT and CDR2 FYEKMQ (reference sequence). This CDR3 spans 14 amino acids. CDR3 sequence reads: CASSSQGPQETQYF. CDR3 coding DNA: TGTGCCAGCAGCTCCCAGGGCCCCCAAGAGACCCAGTACTTC.

The CDR3 DNA reads as TGTGCCAGCTCACCTCGGGACAGGGAAGAGACCCAGTACTTC. Protein product: CASSPRDREETQYF. V gene TRBV18 combines with J gene TRBJ2-5; TRBD1 agrees at 9 bases. The CDR3 has 14 residues. Trimming removed 3 bases from V and 3 bases from J; junction bases left unmatched: 2. The V gene's germline CDR1 is KGHSH and CDR2 LQKENI. Drawing the rest from reference TRBV18 and TRBJ2-5, the complete variable domain is NAGVMQNPRHLVRRRGQEARLRCSPMKGHSHVYWYRQLPEEGLKFMVYLQKENIIDESGMPKERFSAEFPKEGPSILRIQQVVRGDSAAYFCASSPRDREETQYFGPGTRLLVL.

This chain joins TRBV29-1 and TRBJ2-5; D not resolved. V lost 3 bases, J lost 2 bases, and 7 bases lay in between. Germline CDR1 SQVTM, CDR2 ANQGSEA. CDR3 length: 12 amino acids. In DNA form, the CDR3 reads TGCAGCGTTGACAGCCTACAAGAGACCCAGTACTTC. This codes for CSVDSLQETQYF.

This chain connects TRBV28 to TRBJ2-4, with unresolved D. Trimming took off 5 bases at V and 8 bases at J, with 7 bases between the two ends. Germline CDR1 and CDR2: MDHEN and SYDVKM. The CDR3 length is 11 residues. This CDR3 reads CASSTRDIQYF. The DNA of the CDR3 is TGTGCCAGCAGTACACGAGACATTCAGTACTTC.